In this sample, the clone carrying this T cell receptor beta chain turned up a few times. Its antigen remains unidentified. Trimming removed 7 bases from V and 15 bases from J, with 19 bases in between. Germline CDR1 and CDR2: SGHTA and FQGNSA. The CDR3 covers 12 residues. The sample originates from a study of cytomegalovirus exposure and HLA in healthy donors. General study results and limits: CMV serostatus was the only recorded immune exposure for donors. Owing to their indistinguishability, certain V segments, notably TRBV6-2 and TRBV6-3, were excluded.

Amplification used 60 Vbeta primers and 13 Jbeta primers. TCRdb's table, derived via immunoSEQ multiplex PCR, lists solely in-frame clones and lacks some. The repertoire has approximately 210,000 clones, over 60% of them found once; the top ten carry approximately 1%. Sequences were obtained from PBMCs. This chain uses TRBV7-2 with TRBJ2-1; tentatively, D is TRBD2 (6 bases). This TCR derives from a woman between 35 and 50 years old in good health and CMV-seronegative. The CDR3 loop is CASKSGGPTPFF. The CDR3 bases are TGTGCCAGCAAGTCCGGAGGGCCCACCCCGTTCTTC.